These 15 T cell receptor beta chains were sequenced from one sample in a study of PD-1 blockade in classical Hodgkin lymphoma. Sequencing used immunoSEQ multiplex PCR; TCRdb keeps in-frame clones, though not all of them. The sample yields about 110,000 clones, about 92% seen once. Time point indicated: cycle 4 day 1 (C4D1), after 5 to 7 weeks of nivolumab. After autologous stem cell transplantation all patients relapsed, and prior brentuximab vedotin exposure differed between cohorts. The sample consisted of peripheral blood mononuclear cells (PBMCs), taken before the fourth cycle of nivolumab. These receptors were obtained from a human donor with classical Hodgkin lymphoma.

V is TRBV20-1 and J is TRBJ1-2, with D unclear. Deletions cut 4 bases from V and 4 bases from J, with 4 bases between. The length of the CDR3 is 10 residues. Per the germline V gene, CDR1 is DFQATT and CDR2 is SNEGSKA (reference sequence). The CDR3 coding sequence is TGCAGTGCTAACAGCTATGGCTACACCTTC. This translates into CSANSYGYTF.

The rearrangement links TRBV13 to TRBJ2-3, with 8 bases lining up with TRBD1. Germline CDR1 and CDR2: PRHDT and FYEKMQ (reference sequence). There are 15 residues in the CDR3. V gave up 2 bases and J gave up 3 bases; unmatched junction bases: 4. The CDR3 sequence is CASSLRQGLTDTQYF. The CDR3 region has the DNA TGTGCCAGCAGCTTAAGACAGGGGTTGACAGATACGCAGTATTTT.

The J gene is TRBJ1-3, the V gene TRBV2, with 9 bases fitting TRBD1. Germline CDR1 SNHLY, CDR2 FYNNEI. The CDR3 sequence is 14 residues long. V trimming: 8 bases; J trimming: 3 bases; junction bases outside the gene matches: 5. Here the CDR3 reads CASSQGALGNTIYF. The CDR3 DNA reads TGTGCCAGCTCACAGGGGGCTCTTGGAAACACCATATATTTT.

This chain uses TRBV19 with TRBJ2-7, with 9 bases fitting TRBD2. CDR1 and CDR2 from the germline V gene are LNHDA and SQIVND (reference sequence). The CDR3 is made up of 17 amino acids. With 4 bases clipped from V and 0 bases from J, the junction kept 10 bases outside the gene matches. CDR3 nucleotide sequence: TGTGCCAGTAGTAGCTGGGATAGCGGGAGTAGCTCCTACGAGCAGTACTTC. Residues: CASSSWDSGSSSYEQYF. Full variable domain (rest looked up from reference TRBV19 and TRBJ2-7): DGGITQSPKYLFRKEGQNVTLSCEQNLNHDAMYWYRQDPGQGLRLIYYSQIVNDFQKGDIAEGYSVSREKKESFPLTVTSAQKNPTAFYLCASSSWDSGSSSYEQYFGPGTRLTVT.

The V gene is TRBV30, the J gene TRBJ2-1; 8 bases fit TRBD2. This CDR3 comprises 13 residues. The germline CDR1 and CDR2 sequences are GTSNPN and SVGIG (reference sequence). Trimming at V came to 4 bases and at J to 9 bases, leaving 8 bases not matched to a gene. The CDR3 region has the DNA TGTGCCTGGAACCCGGGAGGGTTTTTTGAGCAGTTCTTC. It specifies CAWNPGGFFEQFF. The complete variable domain, with remaining parts taken from reference TRBV30 and TRBJ2-1, reads SQTIHQWPATLVQPVGSPLSLECTVEGTSNPNLYWYRQAAGRGLQLLFYSVGIGQISSEVPQNLSASRPQDRQFILSSKKLLLSDSGFYLCAWNPGGFFEQFFGPGTRLTVL.

The chain combines TRBV28 with TRBJ1-2; D gene unclear. V was clipped by 5 bases and J by 4 bases, with 11 bases between them. The CDR3 sequence is 13 residues long. From germline, CDR1 is MDHEN and CDR2 SYDVKM. CDR3 loop: CASSQQIFYGYTF. The CDR3 DNA follows: TGTGCCAGCAGTCAACAGATATTCTATGGCTACACCTTC.

The chain is built from TRBV19 and TRBJ2-7, with D possibly matching TRBD2 (6 bases). CDR1 and CDR2 (germline): LNHDA, SQIVND (reference sequence). The V end lost 5 bases, the J end lost 6 bases, and 17 bases lay between the germline ends. The CDR3 consists of 14 residues. The CDR3 sequence: CASSPLGTAREQYF. The CDR3 region has the DNA TGTGCCAGTAGTCCCCTGGGGACTGCCCGCGAGCAGTACTTC.

Concerning this clone itself: Other DNA sequences in the sample encode the same CDR3. CDR3 residues: CASSITGNTEAFF. DNA for the CDR3: TGTGCCAGTAGCATAACTGGGAACACTGAAGCTTTCTTT. The chain links TRBV19 to TRBJ1-1; no reliable D call. This CDR3 has 13 residues. Between the trimmed V and J ends, which lost 6 bases and 1 base, there was a span of 9 bases. The germline V gene has CDR1 LNHDA and CDR2 SQIVND (reference sequence).

V usage is TRBV19 and J usage is TRBJ2-7; a weak D match, TRBD1 (6 bases). Germline loops: CDR1 LNHDA, CDR2 SQIVND (reference sequence). The germline V and J ends were trimmed by 3 bases and 0 bases, with 9 bases remaining between them. The CDR3 totals 14 residues. The CDR3 DNA reads as TGTGCCAGTAGTATTCAGGGGTCCTCCTACGAGCAGTACTTC. The encoded protein is CASSIQGSSYEQYF.

J is TRBJ2-1 and V is TRBV5-4, with 14 bases fitting TRBD2. CDR1 and CDR2 from the germline V gene are SGHNT and YYREEE (reference sequence). The CDR3 contains 16 residues. J gave up 7 bases and V 5 bases, and 8 bases lay outside the gene matches. This CDR3 is CASRGGTSGSGNEQFF. The CDR3 region has the DNA TGTGCCAGCAGAGGAGGGACTAGCGGGAGTGGGAATGAGCAGTTCTTC.

This chain joins TRBV5-5 and TRBJ1-1; D remains unclear. The CDR3 loop spans 12 amino acids. CDR1 and CDR2 from the germline V gene are SGHKS and YYEKEE (reference sequence). Deletions cut 3 bases from V and 11 bases from J, with 14 bases between. CDR3 in amino acids: CASSSDGNEAFF. CDR3 nucleotides: TGTGCCAGCAGCTCCGACGGGAACGAGGCTTTCTTT. Supplemented by reference TRBV5-5 and TRBJ1-1, the full variable domain reads DAGVTQSPTHLIKTRGQQVTLRCSPISGHKSVSWYQQVLGQGPQFIFQYYEKEERGRGNFPDRFSARQFPNYSSELNVNALLLGDSALYLCASSSDGNEAFFGQGTRLTVV.

The rearrangement uses TRBV30 and TRBJ2-7; 7 nucleotides agree with TRBD1. The CDR3 sequence is 14 residues long. V shed 5 bases, J shed 6 bases, and the junction held 13 bases outside the gene matches. The germline gives CDR1 GTSNPN, CDR2 SVGIG (reference sequence). CDR3 sequence reads: CAWGPTLTGVEQYF. The CDR3 DNA reads as TGTGCCTGGGGCCCAACTCTTACAGGGGTCGAGCAGTACTTC.

This rearrangement joins TRBV6-5 to TRBJ2-7; D possibly corresponds to TRBD2 (7 bases). V was cut by 2 bases and J by 6 bases, with 11 bases left in between. Per germline, CDR1 MNHEY and CDR2 SVGAGI. The CDR3 is 13 amino acids. The CDR3 DNA reads as TGTGCCAGCAGTTACGGGGGGGCTTCCGAGCAGTACTTC. Protein sequence: CASSYGGASEQYF.

The chain joins TRBV10-3 to TRBJ1-1; 7 bases fit TRBD1. This CDR3 region has 13 residues. With V trimmed by 11 bases and J by 7 bases, 13 bases remained unmatched. Germline CDR1 reads ENHRY; CDR2 reads SYGVKD. Here the CDR3 reads CAHRDRLENEAFF. As DNA, the CDR3 is TGTGCCCACCGGGACAGACTGGAAAATGAAGCTTTCTTT.

The rearrangement joins TRBV9 to TRBJ1-3; 11 bases fit TRBD1. CDR3 length: 16 residues. V lost 4 bases and J lost 3; bases outside the gene matches: 6. CDR1 is SGDLS and CDR2 is YYNGEE in the germline V gene. The CDR3 coding sequence is TGTGCCAGCAGCCCCCAGGGACAGGGGGGTGGAAACACCATATATTTT. This encodes CASSPQGQGGGNTIYF.